These 27 T cell receptor beta chains originate from one sample sequenced in a study of blood T cell repertoires in COVID-19. Profiling relied on immunoSEQ multiplex PCR, and the TCRdb table lists in-frame clones only, not all of them. The profile shows hundreds of thousands of clones, roughly 90% of them singletons. The sequenced sample consisted of peripheral blood. All receptors come from a woman aged 70-85 years with COVID-19, enrolled during active disease.

This clone was recorded once. This sequence joins TRBV24-1 and TRBJ2-7; 9 bases map to TRBD1. CDR3 length: 16 residues. Germline lookup yields CDR1 KGHDR and CDR2 SFDVKD. After removal of 3 bases from V and 6 bases from J, the junction contained 11 bases not matched to a gene. The CDR3 DNA sequence: TGTGCCACCAGTGATAGGGGCCGGGACAGGGTCGGCGAGCAGTACTTC. Its translation: CATSDRGRDRVGEQYF.

This chain links TRBV24-1 with TRBJ1-2; D gene ambiguous. The ends were cut back, 12 bases at V and 6 bases at J, with 22 bases in the middle. CDR1 is KGHDR, CDR2 SFDVKD, per germline. The CDR3 runs to 14 residues. Written as DNA, the CDR3 is TGTGCCCCTTGGGAGCAGGACGGGGAGGATGGCTACACCTTC. Translating it yields CAPWEQDGEDGYTF.

The V call is TRBV27, the J call TRBJ2-6; D is possibly TRBD2 (5 bases). This CDR3 has 14 residues. In germline, CDR1 is MNHEY, CDR2 SMNVEV (reference sequence). Deletions cut 3 bases from V and 2 bases from J, with 5 bases between. CDR3 in amino acids: CASSLRAGANVLTF. CDR3 nucleotide sequence: TGTGCCAGCAGTTTGAGGGCTGGGGCCAACGTCCTGACTTTC.

This chain links TRBV5-1 with TRBJ2-6, with 9 nucleotides matching TRBD1. The CDR3 extends over 18 amino acids. CDR1 SGHRS and CDR2 YFSETQ come from the germline V gene. The junction had 5 bases not matched to a gene; V was cut back by 1 base and J by 0 bases. The CDR3 DNA follows: TGCGCCAGCAGCTTGTTCGGGACAGGGCTCTCTGGGGCCAACGTCCTGACTTTC. It codes for CASSLFGTGLSGANVLTF.

The CDR3 spells CASSQTLYYGYTF. The DNA of the CDR3 is TGTGCCAGCAGCCAAACTCTTTACTATGGCTACACCTTC. V and J are TRBV14 and TRBJ1-2; D gene uncertain. The germline V gene encodes CDR1 SGHDN and CDR2 FVKESK. V lost 2 bases and J 3 bases, leaving 7 bases between the germline ends. The length of the CDR3 is 13 residues.

The chain employs TRBV21-1 and TRBJ2-7; the table calls TRBD2, which could not be checked here. TRBV21-1 is flagged as a pseudogene. This CDR3 contains 17 residues. CDR3 nucleotide sequence: TGTGCCAGAAGCAAGGGACTAGCGGGGGGCTTCTCCTACGAGCAGTACTTC. It yields the protein CARSKGLAGGFSYEQYF.

V is TRBV7-2 and J is TRBJ2-1, with 10 bases fitting TRBD1. This CDR3 comprises 13 residues. Germline V gives CDR1 SGHTA, CDR2 FQGNSA. V shed 6 bases, J shed 9 bases, and the junction held 5 bases outside the gene matches. CDR3 in DNA: TGTGCCAGCAGGGACAGGGGGTCCGGTGAGCAGTTCTTC. It translates to CASRDRGSGEQFF.

The rearrangement uses TRBV4-1 and TRBJ1-2; 8 bases are shared with TRBD1. J was trimmed by 6 bases and V by 3 bases; bases with no gene match: 9. The CDR3 length is 15 residues. CDR1 is MGHRA and CDR2 is YSYEKL in the germline V gene. This chain's CDR3 is CASSQLAGGSHGYTF. DNA for the CDR3: TGCGCCAGCAGCCAGTTGGCAGGGGGCTCTCATGGCTACACCTTC.

The table lists this clone with a count of one. The V and J genes are TRBV5-1 and TRBJ2-5, with D perhaps TRBD1 (6 bases). The germline CDR1 and CDR2 sequences are SGHRS and YFSETQ. The CDR3 length is 15 residues. With 2 bases removed from V and 1 base from J, the gap between germline ends came to 12 bases. CDR3 amino acids: CASSFLGQSQETQYF. The CDR3 DNA follows: TGCGCCAGCAGCTTTTTAGGACAGTCCCAAGAGACCCAGTACTTC.

V gene TRBV5-1 combines with J gene TRBJ1-2, with TRBD1 matching over 8 bases. V lost 4 bases and J lost 6; bases outside the gene matches: 8. CDR1 and CDR2 from the germline V gene are SGHRS and YFSETQ. The CDR3 loop spans 14 amino acids. CDR3 amino acids: CASSPGGQEDGYTF. In DNA, the CDR3 is TGCGCCAGCAGCCCTGGGGGACAGGAAGATGGCTACACCTTC.

The chain has TRBV5-5 and TRBJ1-5, with 7 bases aligning to TRBD1. The CDR3 has 12 amino acids. Losses at the gene ends were 4 bases for V and 7 bases for J; bases not matched to a gene: 2. Germline V gene data show CDR1 as SGHKS and CDR2 as YYEKEE (reference sequence). This CDR3 is CASSEQGQPQHF. The CDR3 bases are TGTGCCAGCAGCGAACAGGGGCAGCCCCAGCATTTT.

This chain joins TRBV28 and TRBJ1-1, with 7 bases fitting TRBD1. The CDR3 sequence is 14 residues long. The V segment lost 5 bases and the J segment 5 bases; nucleotides outside the gene matches: 8. Germline V lookup: CDR1 MDHEN, CDR2 SYDVKM. CDR3 region: CASSLDRAGTEAFF. In nucleotides, the CDR3 is TGTGCCAGCAGTCTCGACAGGGCGGGTACTGAAGCTTTCTTT.

CDR3 sequence reads: CASSATGTAGQPQHF. CDR3 nucleotide sequence: TGTGCCAGCAGCGCGACCGGGACAGCTGGCCAGCCCCAGCATTTT. The J gene is TRBJ1-5, the V gene TRBV27; TRBD1 agrees at 7 bases. The CDR3 runs 15 residues. Unmatched junction bases numbered 12, after V lost 6 bases and J lost 7 bases. CDR1 MNHEY and CDR2 SMNVEV come from the germline V gene (reference sequence).

The chain carries TRBV9 and TRBJ1-1; D is unclear. Trimming stripped 0 bases from V and 2 bases from J, with 11 bases between. Germline CDR1 and CDR2: SGDLS and YYNGEE. The CDR3 has 15 amino acids. The CDR3 DNA follows: TGTGCCAGCAGCGTAGATGAGGCACTTAACACTGAAGCTTTCTTT. As protein: CASSVDEALNTEAFF.

V is TRBV27 and J is TRBJ2-7; 8 bases line up with TRBD1. The germline gives CDR1 MNHEY, CDR2 SMNVEV (reference sequence). The V segment lost 6 bases and the J segment 4 bases; nucleotides outside the gene matches: 8. There are 14 residues in the CDR3. The CDR3 is CASSPDRVMYEQYF. Here the CDR3 DNA reads TGTGCCAGCAGCCCGGACAGGGTTATGTACGAGCAGTACTTC.

The CDR3 DNA reads TGTGCCAGCAGTACACAGACAGGGCCTCAGTACTTC. Translation: CASSTQTGPQYF. The V gene is TRBV27, the J gene TRBJ2-4; 7 bases are shared with TRBD1. V was clipped by 5 bases and J by 12 bases; unmatched bases: 7. Germline lookup yields CDR1 MNHEY and CDR2 SMNVEV (reference sequence). There are 12 residues in the CDR3.

V and J are TRBV19 and TRBJ1-2; D perhaps matches TRBD1 (6 bases). Looked up from germline, CDR1 is LNHDA and CDR2 is SQIVND (reference sequence). CDR3 length: 14 residues. Deletions cut 6 bases from V and 3 bases from J, with 14 bases between. The CDR3, as DNA: TGTGCCAGTAGAAACACAGGGACCGACTATGGCTACACCTTC. Translation: CASRNTGTDYGYTF.

As concerns this clone: The junction departs from germline at one end; a sequencing error may be responsible. The chain is built from TRBV2 and TRBJ2-7, with 10 bases lining up with TRBD1. There are 11 residues in the CDR3. Germline lookup yields CDR1 SNHLY and CDR2 FYNNEI. The DNA for the CDR3 is TGTGCCAGGAGTGGGACAGGGGTTCCATTTTTC. This translates into CARSGTGVPFF. Full variable domain (rest looked up from reference TRBV2 and TRBJ2-7): EPEVTQTPSHQVTQMGQEVILRCVPISNHLYFYWYRQILGQKVEFLVSFYNNEISEKSEIFDDQFSVERPDGSNFTLKIRSTKLEDSAMYFCARSGTGVPFFGPGTRLTVT.

The chain combines TRBV7-2 with TRBJ2-1, with D maybe TRBD1 (5 bases). The CDR3 covers 15 residues. Trimming removed 0 bases from V and 7 bases from J, with 13 bases in between. CDR1 and CDR2 from the germline V gene are SGHTA and FQGNSA. The DNA of the CDR3 is TGTGCCAGCAGCTTAGCCGATCACCCAGGGAATGAGCAGTTCTTC. Its protein is CASSLADHPGNEQFF.

The sample holds one count of this clone. CDR3 nucleotide sequence: TGTGCCAGCAGCTGGGGTACGGGGGGGCGCGAGACCCAGTACTTC. It translates to CASSWGTGGRETQYF. The chain combines TRBV11-2 with TRBJ2-5; TRBD2 matches 8 bases. With 4 bases clipped from V and 5 bases from J, the junction kept 9 bases outside the gene matches. This CDR3 region has 15 residues. The germline V gene encodes CDR1 SGHAT and CDR2 FQNNGV.

The chain combines TRBV7-9 with TRBJ2-7; 9 bases line up with TRBD2. CDR3 size: 15 residues. In germline, CDR1 is SEHNR, CDR2 FQNEAQ (reference sequence). Unmatched junction bases numbered 8, after V lost 8 bases and J lost 0 bases. CDR3 bases: TGTGCCAGCGGTACTCTAGCGGGGAGCTCCTACGAGCAGTACTTC. As protein: CASGTLAGSSYEQYF.

This chain connects TRBV10-1 to TRBJ2-3; D may be TRBD2 (5 bases). CDR3 length: 11 amino acids. Germline lookup yields CDR1 WNHNN and CDR2 SYGVQD (reference sequence). Trimming cost V 4 bases and J 6 bases, with 5 bases left between them. Here the CDR3 DNA reads TGCGCCAGCAGTGGCGGGGATACGCAGTATTTT. This codes for CASSGGDTQYF.

The rearrangement joins TRBV27 to TRBJ2-7; no clear D. CDR1 and CDR2 from the germline V gene are MNHEY and SMNVEV (reference sequence). The CDR3 covers 8 residues. Trimming removed 8 bases at V and 6 bases at J, with 2 bases between. The CDR3 sequence is CASREQYF. In DNA, the CDR3 is TGTGCCAGCCGCGAGCAGTACTTC.

The chain uses TRBV29-1 and TRBJ2-7; TRBD1 aligns across 8 bases. V lost 7 bases to trimming and J lost 4 bases; unmatched junction nucleotides: 15. CDR1 and CDR2 (germline): SQVTM, ANQGSEA. CDR3 size: 15 residues. CDR3 region: CSALIRDRQKYEQYF. CDR3 DNA sequence: TGCAGCGCATTAATTCGGGACAGGCAAAAATACGAGCAGTACTTC.

V is TRBV6-5 and J is TRBJ2-1; 9 positions agree with TRBD1. CDR3 length equals 15 residues. Germline V gene lookup returns CDR1 MNHEY and CDR2 SVGAGI. V lost 5 bases and J lost 4; bases outside the gene matches: 6. CDR3 protein: CASSLDRGTYNEQFF. CDR3 in DNA: TGTGCCAGCAGTCTCGACAGGGGGACTTACAATGAGCAGTTCTTC.

This clone was counted once. The chain employs TRBV5-1 and TRBJ1-4; 9 positions agree with TRBD1. Germline V gives CDR1 SGHRS, CDR2 YFSETQ. This CDR3 comprises 15 residues. V shed 7 bases and J 5 bases; nucleotides not matched to a gene: 9. The CDR3 bases are TGCGCCAGCCGCCGACCCGGGACAGGGAATGAAAAACTGTTTTTT. Its translation is CASRRPGTGNEKLFF.

V gene TRBV19 combines with J gene TRBJ2-1; possible D gene TRBD2, 6 bases. Germline V lookup: CDR1 LNHDA, CDR2 SQIVND (reference sequence). Trimming took 6 bases from V and 0 from J, leaving 12 bases between them. This CDR3 spans 15 amino acids. Here the CDR3 DNA reads TGTGCCAGTAGGGGAGGAGGGAGCTCCTACAATGAGCAGTTCTTC. Translation: CASRGGGSSYNEQFF. Variable domain in full (rest from reference TRBV19 and TRBJ2-1): DGGITQSPKYLFRKEGQNVTLSCEQNLNHDAMYWYRQDPGQGLRLIYYSQIVNDFQKGDIAEGYSVSREKKESFPLTVTSAQKNPTAFYLCASRGGGSSYNEQFFGPGTRLTVL.